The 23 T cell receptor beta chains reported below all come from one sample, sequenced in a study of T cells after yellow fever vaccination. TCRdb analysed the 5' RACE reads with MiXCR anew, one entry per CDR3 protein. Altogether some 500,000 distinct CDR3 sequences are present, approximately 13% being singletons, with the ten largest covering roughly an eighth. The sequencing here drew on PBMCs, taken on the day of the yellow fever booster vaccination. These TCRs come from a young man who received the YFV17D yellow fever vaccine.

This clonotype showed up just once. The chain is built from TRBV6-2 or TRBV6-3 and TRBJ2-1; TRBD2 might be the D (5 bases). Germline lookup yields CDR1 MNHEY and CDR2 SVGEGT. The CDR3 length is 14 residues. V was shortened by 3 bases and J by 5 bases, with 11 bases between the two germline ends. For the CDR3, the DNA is TGTGCCAGCAGTTATATGCGGGTTGACAATGAGCAGTTCTTC. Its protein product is CASSYMRVDNEQFF.

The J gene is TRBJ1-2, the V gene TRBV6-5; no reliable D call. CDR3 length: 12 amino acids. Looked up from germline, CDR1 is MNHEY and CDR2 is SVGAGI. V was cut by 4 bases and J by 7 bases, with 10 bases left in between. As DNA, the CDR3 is TGTGCCAGCAGTTCCCTGGGCGGTGGCTACACCTTC. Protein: CASSSLGGGYTF.

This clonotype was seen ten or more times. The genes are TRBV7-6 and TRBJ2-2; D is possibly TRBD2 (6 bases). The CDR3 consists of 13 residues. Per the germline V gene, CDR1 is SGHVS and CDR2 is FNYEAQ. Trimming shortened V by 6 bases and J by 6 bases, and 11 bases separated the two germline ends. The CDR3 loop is CASSLPGAGELFF. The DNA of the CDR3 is TGTGCCAGCAGTTTACCGGGGGCCGGGGAGCTGTTTTTT.

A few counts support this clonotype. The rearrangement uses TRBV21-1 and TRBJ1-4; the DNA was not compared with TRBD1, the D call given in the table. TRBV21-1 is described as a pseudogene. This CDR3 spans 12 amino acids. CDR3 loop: CASSKNDGQKTF. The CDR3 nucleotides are TGTGCCAGCAGCAAAAATGATGGACAGAAAACTTTT.

The CDR3 loop reads CSARAGTGHYEQYF. The CDR3 coding sequence is TGCAGTGCTAGGGCCGGGACAGGGCATTACGAGCAGTACTTC. This rearrangement joins TRBV20-1 to TRBJ2-7; 9 nucleotides match TRBD1. The CDR3 sequence is 14 residues long. The germline V gene has CDR1 DFQATT and CDR2 SNEGSKA (reference sequence). Trimming removed 3 bases from V and 4 bases from J; junction bases left unmatched: 7.

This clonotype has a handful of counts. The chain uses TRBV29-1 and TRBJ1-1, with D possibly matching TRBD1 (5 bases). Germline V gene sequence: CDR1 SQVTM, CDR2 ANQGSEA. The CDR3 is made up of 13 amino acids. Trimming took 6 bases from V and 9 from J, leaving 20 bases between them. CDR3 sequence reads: CSVGRSTAVKAFF. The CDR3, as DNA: TGCAGCGTGGGACGGTCGACAGCAGTGAAAGCTTTCTTT. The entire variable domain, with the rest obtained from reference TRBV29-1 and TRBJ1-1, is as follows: SAVISQKPSRDICQRGTSLTIQCQVDSQVTMMFWYRQQPGQSLTLIATANQGSEATYESGFVIDKFPISRPNLTFSTLTVSNMSPEDSSIYLCSVGRSTAVKAFFGQGTRLTVV.

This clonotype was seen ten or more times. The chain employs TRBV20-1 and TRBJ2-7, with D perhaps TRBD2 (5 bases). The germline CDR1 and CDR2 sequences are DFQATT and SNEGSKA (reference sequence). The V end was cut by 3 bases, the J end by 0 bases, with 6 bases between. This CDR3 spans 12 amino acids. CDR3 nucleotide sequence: TGCAGTGCTAGGGGGAGCTCCTACGAGCAGTACTTC. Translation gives CSARGSSYEQYF.

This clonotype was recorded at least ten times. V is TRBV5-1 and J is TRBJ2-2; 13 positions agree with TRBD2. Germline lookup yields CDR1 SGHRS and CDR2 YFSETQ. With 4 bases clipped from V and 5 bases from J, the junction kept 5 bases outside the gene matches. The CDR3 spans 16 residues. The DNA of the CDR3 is TGCGCCAGCAGCCCAAGGACTAGCGGGGGTACCGGGGAGCTGTTTTTT. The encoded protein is CASSPRTSGGTGELFF. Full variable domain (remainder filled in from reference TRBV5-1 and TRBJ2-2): KAGVTQTPRYLIKTRGQQVTLSCSPISGHRSVSWYQQTPGQGLQFLFEYFSETQRNKGNFPGRFSGRQFSNSRSEMNVSTLELGDSALYLCASSPRTSGGTGELFFGEGSRLTVL.

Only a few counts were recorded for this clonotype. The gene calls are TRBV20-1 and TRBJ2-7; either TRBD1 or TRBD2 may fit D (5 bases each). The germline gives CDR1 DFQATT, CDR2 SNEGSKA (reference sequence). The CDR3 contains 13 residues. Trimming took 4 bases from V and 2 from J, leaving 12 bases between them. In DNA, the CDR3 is TGCAGTGCTAATCGGGACCTCCCCTACGAGCAGTACTTC. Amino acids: CSANRDLPYEQYF.

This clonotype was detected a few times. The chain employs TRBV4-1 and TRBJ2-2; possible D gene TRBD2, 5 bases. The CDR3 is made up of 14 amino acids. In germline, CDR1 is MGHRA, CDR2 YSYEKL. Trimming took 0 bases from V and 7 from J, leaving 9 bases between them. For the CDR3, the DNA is TGCGCCAGCAGCCAAGAGGGAGAGGGCGGGGAGCTGTTTTTT. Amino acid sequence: CASSQEGEGGELFF.

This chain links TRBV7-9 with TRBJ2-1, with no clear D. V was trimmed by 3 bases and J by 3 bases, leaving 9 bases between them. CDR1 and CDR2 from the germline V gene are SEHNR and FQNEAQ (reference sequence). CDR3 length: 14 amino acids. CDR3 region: CASSFGSYYNEQFF. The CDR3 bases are TGTGCCAGCAGCTTCGGATCTTACTACAATGAGCAGTTCTTC.

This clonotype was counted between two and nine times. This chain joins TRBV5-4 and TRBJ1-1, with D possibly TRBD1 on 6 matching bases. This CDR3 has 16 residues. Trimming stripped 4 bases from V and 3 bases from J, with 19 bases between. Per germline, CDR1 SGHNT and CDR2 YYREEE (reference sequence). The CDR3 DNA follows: TGTGCCAGCAGCAAGGGAGGGGGAAACGGAGACACTGAAGCTTTCTTT. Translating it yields CASSKGGGNGDTEAFF.

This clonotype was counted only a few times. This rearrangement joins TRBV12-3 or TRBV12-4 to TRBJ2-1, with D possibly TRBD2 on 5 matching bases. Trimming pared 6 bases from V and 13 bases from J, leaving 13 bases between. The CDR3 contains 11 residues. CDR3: CASSLGVPQFF. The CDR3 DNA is TGTGCCAGCAGCCTCGGGGTCCCCCAGTTCTTC.

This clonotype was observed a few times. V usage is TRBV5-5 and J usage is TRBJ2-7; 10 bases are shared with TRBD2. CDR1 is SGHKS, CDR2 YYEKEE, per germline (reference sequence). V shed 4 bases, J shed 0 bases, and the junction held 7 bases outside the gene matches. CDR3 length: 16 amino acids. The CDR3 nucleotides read TGTGCCAGCAGCCGGGGGCTAGCGGGAGCCTCCTACGAGCAGTACTTC. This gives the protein CASSRGLAGASYEQYF.

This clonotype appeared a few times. CDR3 residues: CASSYLGGLEAFF. The CDR3 nucleotides are TGTGCCAGCAGCTACTTAGGAGGGCTTGAAGCTTTCTTT. V and J are TRBV7-8 and TRBJ1-1; the D is unclear. The CDR3 consists of 13 residues. The V end lost 4 bases, the J end lost 7 bases, and 13 bases lay between the germline ends. Germline V gives CDR1 SGHVS, CDR2 FQNEAQ.

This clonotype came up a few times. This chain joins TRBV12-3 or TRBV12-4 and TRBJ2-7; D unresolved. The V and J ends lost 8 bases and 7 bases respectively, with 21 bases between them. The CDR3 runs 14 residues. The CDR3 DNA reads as TGTGCCAGCCGCTGGGATGGAACGGCTACGGAGCAGTACTTC. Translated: CASRWDGTATEQYF.

CDR3 protein: CASSNKLNTEAFF. CDR3 nucleotide sequence: TGTGCCAGCAGTAATAAATTGAACACTGAAGCTTTCTTT. The chain links TRBV6-1 to TRBJ1-1; D is unclear. CDR1 MNHNS and CDR2 SASEGT come from the germline V gene. The V gene lost 5 bases and the J gene lost 0 bases, with 7 bases spanning the gap. CDR3 length: 13 residues.

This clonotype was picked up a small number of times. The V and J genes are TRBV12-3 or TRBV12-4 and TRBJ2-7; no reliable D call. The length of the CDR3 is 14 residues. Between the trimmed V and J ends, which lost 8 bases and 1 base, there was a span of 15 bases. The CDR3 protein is CASGLGQPSYEQYF. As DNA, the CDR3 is TGTGCCAGCGGCCTCGGCCAACCATCCTACGAGCAGTACTTC.

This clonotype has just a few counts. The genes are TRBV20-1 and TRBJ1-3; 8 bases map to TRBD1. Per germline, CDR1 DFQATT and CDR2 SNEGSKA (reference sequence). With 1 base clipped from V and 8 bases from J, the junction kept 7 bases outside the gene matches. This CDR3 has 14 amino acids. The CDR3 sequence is CSARGLGQGDTIYF. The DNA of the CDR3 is TGCAGTGCTAGAGGGCTTGGACAGGGAGACACCATATATTTT.

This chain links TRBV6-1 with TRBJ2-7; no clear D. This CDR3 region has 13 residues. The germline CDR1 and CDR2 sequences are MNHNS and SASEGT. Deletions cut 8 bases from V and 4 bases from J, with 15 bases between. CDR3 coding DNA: TGTGCCAGCTTCCCAGACCCCCCTTACGAGCAGTACTTC. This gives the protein CASFPDPPYEQYF.

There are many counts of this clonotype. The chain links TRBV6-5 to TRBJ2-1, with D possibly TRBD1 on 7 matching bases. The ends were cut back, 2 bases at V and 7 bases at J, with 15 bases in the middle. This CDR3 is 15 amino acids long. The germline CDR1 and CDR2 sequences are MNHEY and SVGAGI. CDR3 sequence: CASSYEGAGRNEQFF. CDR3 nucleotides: TGTGCCAGCAGTTACGAGGGGGCGGGACGGAATGAGCAGTTCTTC.

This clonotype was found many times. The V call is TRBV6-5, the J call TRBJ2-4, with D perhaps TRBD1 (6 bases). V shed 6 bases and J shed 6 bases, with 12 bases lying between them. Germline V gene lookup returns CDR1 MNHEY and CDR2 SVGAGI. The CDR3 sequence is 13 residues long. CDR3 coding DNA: TGTGCCAGCAGGAGAGGGACACTAAACATTCAGTACTTC. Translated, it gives CASRRGTLNIQYF.

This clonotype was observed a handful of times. CDR3 bases: TGTGCCATCAGTGGGGACAGGGGGAGAAATGAGCAGTTCTTC. It yields the protein CAISGDRGRNEQFF. V is TRBV10-3 and J is TRBJ2-1, with TRBD1 identical over 11 bases. The V and J ends lost 4 bases and 7 bases, in that order; junction bases with no gene match: 3. Germline V gene lookup returns CDR1 ENHRY and CDR2 SYGVKD. The CDR3 is 14 residues long.